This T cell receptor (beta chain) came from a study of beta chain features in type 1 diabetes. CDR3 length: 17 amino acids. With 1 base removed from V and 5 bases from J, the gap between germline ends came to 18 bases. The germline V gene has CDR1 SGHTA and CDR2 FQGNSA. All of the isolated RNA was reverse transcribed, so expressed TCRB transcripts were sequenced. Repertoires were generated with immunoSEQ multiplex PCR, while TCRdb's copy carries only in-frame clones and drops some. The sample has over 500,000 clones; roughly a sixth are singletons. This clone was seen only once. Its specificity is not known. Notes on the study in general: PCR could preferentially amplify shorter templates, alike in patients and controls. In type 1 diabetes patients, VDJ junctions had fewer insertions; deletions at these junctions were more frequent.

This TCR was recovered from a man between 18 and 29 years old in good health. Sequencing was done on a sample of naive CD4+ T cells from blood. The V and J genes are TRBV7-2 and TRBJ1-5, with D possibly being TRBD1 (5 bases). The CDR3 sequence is CASSLEGVFQPHQPQHF. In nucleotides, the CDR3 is TGTGCCAGCAGCTTAGAAGGGGTCTTCCAACCTCATCAGCCCCAGCATTTT.